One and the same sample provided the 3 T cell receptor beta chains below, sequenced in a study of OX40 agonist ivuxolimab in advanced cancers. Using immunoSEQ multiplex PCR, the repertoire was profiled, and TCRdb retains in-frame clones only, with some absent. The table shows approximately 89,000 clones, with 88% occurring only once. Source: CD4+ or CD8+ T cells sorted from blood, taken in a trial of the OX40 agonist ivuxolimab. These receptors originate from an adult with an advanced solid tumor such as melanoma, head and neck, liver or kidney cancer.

Written as DNA, the CDR3 is TGTGCCAGTAGTATTTGGTCAGCAACTAATGAAAAACTGTTTTTT. Translating it yields CASSIWSATNEKLFF. The rearrangement joins TRBV19 to TRBJ1-4; D remains unclear. CDR3 length equals 15 residues. V was pared by 3 bases and J by 0 bases, with 8 bases between. Germline CDR1 reads LNHDA; CDR2 reads SQIVND (reference sequence).

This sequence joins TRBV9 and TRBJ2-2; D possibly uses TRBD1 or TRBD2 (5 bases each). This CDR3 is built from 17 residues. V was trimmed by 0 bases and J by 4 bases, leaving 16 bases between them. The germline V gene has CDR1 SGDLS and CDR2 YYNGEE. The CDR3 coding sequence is TGTGCCAGCAGCGTAGTAGAGGTAGAGAGGGGCACCGGGGAGCTGTTTTTT. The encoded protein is CASSVVEVERGTGELFF.

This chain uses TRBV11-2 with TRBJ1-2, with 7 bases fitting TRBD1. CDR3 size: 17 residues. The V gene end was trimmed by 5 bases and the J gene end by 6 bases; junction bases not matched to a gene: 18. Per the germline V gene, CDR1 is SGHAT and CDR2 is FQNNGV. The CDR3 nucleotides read TGTGCCAGCAGCCAAGGCCGCGTTAGGGGGCGAGGAGATGGCTACACCTTC. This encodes CASSQGRVRGRGDGYTF.